These 30 T cell receptor beta chains share one sample of origin, sequenced in a study of cytomegalovirus exposure and HLA in healthy donors. 60 Vbeta and 13 Jbeta primers were used in PCR. The assay was immunoSEQ multiplex PCR, and TCRdb's table has in-frame clones only and misses some. The data show fewer than 150,000 clones, about four fifths seen once. Sequencing used PBMCs. The receptors come from a female donor in good health and CMV-seropositive.

V and J are TRBV30 and TRBJ1-1; D is possibly TRBD1 (6 bases). The V and J ends lost 8 bases and 4 bases respectively, with 17 bases between them. This CDR3 is built from 13 residues. Germline-derived CDR1 and CDR2 are GTSNPN and SVGIG (reference sequence). In DNA form, the CDR3 reads TGTGCCGGACCCCGGGACATCGGCACTGAAGCTTTCTTT. This encodes CAGPRDIGTEAFF.

V is TRBV28 and J is TRBJ2-1; D is possibly TRBD1 (6 bases). The V end lost 5 bases, the J end lost 3 bases, and 17 bases lay between the germline ends. The CDR3 is 16 amino acids. Germline lookup yields CDR1 MDHEN and CDR2 SYDVKM. The CDR3 protein is CASSPTGPGFYNEQFF. The DNA of the CDR3 is TGTGCCAGCAGTCCTACAGGGCCCGGATTCTACAATGAGCAGTTCTTC.

The rearrangement uses TRBV27 and TRBJ1-1; D may be TRBD1 (6 bases). The CDR3 runs 13 residues. The V gene lost 7 bases and the J gene lost 1 base, with 10 bases spanning the gap. Germline CDR1 MNHEY, CDR2 SMNVEV (reference sequence). The CDR3 bases are TGTGCCAGCACCCGGGGGGCGAACACTGAAGCTTTCTTT. This sequence encodes CASTRGANTEAFF.

The J gene is TRBJ2-7, the V gene TRBV5-4, with TRBD1 matching over 10 bases. Germline CDR1 and CDR2: SGHNT and YYREEE (reference sequence). The CDR3 is 14 amino acids. V trimming: 3 bases; J trimming: 7 bases; junction bases outside the gene matches: 7. The CDR3 nucleotides read TGTGCCAGCAGCTCCCGGGACAGGGGTTGGGAGCAGTACTTC. It translates to CASSSRDRGWEQYF.

The rearrangement joins TRBV5-1 to TRBJ1-1, with a tentative D call TRBD1 (6 bases). Germline assignment: CDR1 SGHRS and CDR2 YFSETQ. Trimming shortened V by 2 bases and J by 1 base, and 12 bases separated the two germline ends. CDR3 length: 15 residues. In DNA, the CDR3 is TGCGCCAGCAGCTTAGCGGGAGGGGGGAACACTGAAGCTTTCTTT. Its translation is CASSLAGGGNTEAFF.

The CDR3 DNA sequence: TGCGCCAGCAGCCCCGGGACTAGCGGGGGCCCCATGAATACGCAGTATTTT. Residues: CASSPGTSGGPMNTQYF. The rearrangement links TRBV5-1 to TRBJ2-3; 14 bases align to TRBD2. The CDR3 has 17 amino acids. The V gene end was trimmed by 4 bases and the J gene end by 7 bases; junction bases not matched to a gene: 11. CDR1 and CDR2 from the germline V gene are SGHRS and YFSETQ.

V and J are TRBV11-2 and TRBJ2-3; D might be TRBD2 (5 bases). V was trimmed by 1 base and J by 0 bases, leaving 11 bases between them. Germline CDR1 is SGHAT and CDR2 is FQNNGV. The CDR3 consists of 16 residues. The CDR3 protein is CASSLGLAQSTDTQYF. The CDR3 coding sequence is TGTGCCAGCAGCTTAGGGCTAGCACAAAGCACAGATACGCAGTATTTT.

This clone came up once. CDR3 DNA: TGTGCCAGCAGCGCTCCTTCTCGGGGTACGCAGTATTTT. It codes for CASSAPSRGTQYF. V usage is TRBV9 and J usage is TRBJ2-3; a possible D gene is TRBD2 (5 bases). CDR3 length: 13 residues. Per germline, CDR1 SGDLS and CDR2 YYNGEE. The V and J ends lost 3 bases and 8 bases respectively, with 13 bases between them.

V gene TRBV2 combines with J gene TRBJ1-5, with 7 bases matching TRBD1. Per germline, CDR1 SNHLY and CDR2 FYNNEI. This CDR3 spans 14 amino acids. V shed 7 bases, J shed 4 bases, and the junction held 7 bases outside the gene matches. The DNA of the CDR3 is TGTGCCAGCACCCCGACAGGGAGAAATCAGCCCCAGCATTTT. Translated, it gives CASTPTGRNQPQHF. Based on the CDR3 plus reference TRBV2 and TRBJ1-5, the full variable domain is EPEVTQTPSHQVTQMGQEVILRCVPISNHLYFYWYRQILGQKVEFLVSFYNNEISEKSEIFDDQFSVERPDGSNFTLKIRSTKLEDSAMYFCASTPTGRNQPQHFGDGTRLSIL.

The chain carries TRBV5-3 and TRBJ1-5, with a possible D match to TRBD1 (6 bases). TRBV5-3 is an ORF, with its function uncertain. The CDR3 sequence is 13 residues long. The V end was cut by 3 bases, the J end by 7 bases, with 11 bases between. The CDR3 DNA reads TGTGCCAGAAGCTGGACGCAGGGGCAGCCCCAGCATTTT. Translating gives CARSWTQGQPQHF.

The chain couples TRBV7-6 to TRBJ2-7; 7 bases are shared with TRBD1. Germline assignment: CDR1 SGHVS and CDR2 FNYEAQ. The CDR3 has 13 residues. The junction had 8 bases not matched to a gene; V was cut back by 0 bases and J by 12 bases. The CDR3 reads CASSLAVDRVLYF. For the CDR3, the DNA is TGTGCCAGCAGCTTAGCCGTAGACAGGGTGTTGTACTTC.

V is TRBV7-9 and J is TRBJ2-5, with TRBD1 identical over 7 bases. V lost 4 bases to trimming and J lost 5 bases; unmatched junction nucleotides: 4. This CDR3 region has 13 residues. CDR1 is SEHNR and CDR2 is FQNEAQ in the germline V gene (reference sequence). The CDR3 DNA is TGTGCCAGCAGCTGGGACAGTTGGGAGACCCAGTACTTC. Translated, it gives CASSWDSWETQYF.

This clone was seen just once. The genes are TRBV28 and TRBJ2-7; 7 nucleotides agree with TRBD2. This CDR3 is 18 amino acids long. V shed 4 bases and J 3 bases; nucleotides not matched to a gene: 18. Germline-derived CDR1 and CDR2 are MDHEN and SYDVKM. CDR3 in amino acids: CASSSPGGGVRGRYEQYF. CDR3 DNA sequence: TGTGCCAGCAGTTCCCCGGGGGGAGGGGTGAGGGGACGCTACGAGCAGTACTTC.

V is TRBV14 and J is TRBJ1-6, with TRBD1 identical over 8 bases. Germline-derived CDR1 and CDR2 are SGHDN and FVKESK. The junction had 11 bases not matched to a gene; V was cut back by 4 bases and J by 9 bases. The CDR3 is 16 amino acids. The CDR3 region is CASSPYGQGGSSPLHF. The CDR3 nucleotides are TGTGCCAGCAGCCCATATGGACAGGGTGGGAGTTCACCCCTCCACTTT.

J is TRBJ1-1 and V is TRBV19; D is undetermined. The V and J ends lost 2 bases and 0 bases respectively, with 16 bases between them. The CDR3 spans 17 residues. The germline V gene has CDR1 LNHDA and CDR2 SQIVND (reference sequence). The CDR3 DNA sequence: TGTGCCAGTAGTATATACATCACCTTAATAATGAACACTGAAGCTTTCTTT. It translates to CASSIYITLIMNTEAFF.

The CDR3 here is CASSRRGGDYGYTF. The CDR3 DNA reads TGTGCCAGCAGCAGACGAGGGGGGGACTATGGCTACACCTTC. J is TRBJ1-2 and V is TRBV4-2; tentative D call: TRBD1 (6 bases). Germline CDR1 is LGHNA and CDR2 is YNFKEQ. V lost 5 bases, J lost 3 bases, and 13 bases lay in between. The CDR3 is 14 residues long.

V is TRBV12-5 and J is TRBJ1-3; possible D gene TRBD1, 5 bases. The CDR3 contains 15 residues. Per the germline V gene, CDR1 is LGHNT and CDR2 is FRNRAP. Trimming took 6 bases from V and 4 from J, leaving 16 bases between them. CDR3 DNA sequence: TGTGCTAGTGGCCTGGGGGGTCTTGGGGGAAACACCATATATTTT. The encoded protein is CASGLGGLGGNTIYF. The full variable domain, its missing parts supplied by reference TRBV12-5 and TRBJ1-3, is DARVTQTPRHKVTEMGQEVTMRCQPILGHNTVFWYRQTMMQGLELLAYFRNRAPLDDSGMPKDRFSAEMPDATLATLKIQPSEPRDSAVYFCASGLGGLGGNTIYFGEGSWLTVV.

The chain links TRBV30 to TRBJ1-2, with TRBD1 identical over 7 bases. The germline gives CDR1 GTSNPN, CDR2 SVGIG (reference sequence). The CDR3 totals 13 residues. Trimming removed 0 bases from V and 7 bases from J; junction bases left unmatched: 5. The CDR3 bases are TGTGCCTGGAGTGTAGTAGGGGGCGGTGGCTACACCTTC. Protein: CAWSVVGGGGYTF. Using reference TRBV30 and TRBJ1-2 for the parts outside the CDR3, the full variable domain is SQTIHQWPATLVQPVGSPLSLECTVEGTSNPNLYWYRQAAGRGLQLLFYSVGIGQISSEVPQNLSASRPQDRQFILSSKKLLLSDSGFYLCAWSVVGGGGYTFGSGTRLTVV.

This chain uses TRBV28 with TRBJ2-7, with 8 bases fitting TRBD1. This CDR3 is 15 amino acids long. Looked up from germline, CDR1 is MDHEN and CDR2 is SYDVKM. J gave up 6 bases and V 6 bases, and 13 bases lay outside the gene matches. The DNA for the CDR3 is TGTGCCAGCAGGCTCCGGGACAGGAGACCAGGCGAGCAGTACTTC. Its translation is CASRLRDRRPGEQYF.

V usage is TRBV27 and J usage is TRBJ1-2; D unresolved. This CDR3 spans 13 amino acids. The germline V gene encodes CDR1 MNHEY and CDR2 SMNVEV (reference sequence). V lost 8 bases, J lost 1 base, and 11 bases lay in between. In DNA, the CDR3 is TGTGCCAGCTCAGAGGAGCGTAACTATGGCTACACCTTC. Translating it yields CASSEERNYGYTF.

This rearrangement joins TRBV23-1 to TRBJ1-6; D ambiguous. TRBV23-1 is known as an ORF, though its function is uncertain. V lost 3 bases, J lost 12 bases, and 9 bases lay in between. The CDR3 contains 12 residues. CDR3 DNA sequence: TGCGCCAGCAGTCAGGCCCCTGTACCCCTCCACTTT. Translated, it gives CASSQAPVPLHF.

The J gene is TRBJ1-4, the V gene TRBV18; 11 positions match TRBD1. The CDR3 runs to 14 residues. The J segment lost 7 bases and the V segment lost 6 bases, leaving 4 bases of the junction unmatched. In germline, CDR1 is KGHSH, CDR2 LQKENI. The CDR3 here is CASSEDRGLEKLFF. In DNA, the CDR3 is TGTGCCAGCTCGGAGGACAGGGGGCTTGAAAAACTGTTTTTT.

This chain links TRBV5-1 with TRBJ2-5; D is unresolved. Trimming took 4 bases from V and 1 from J, leaving 14 bases between them. The CDR3 runs 15 residues. CDR1 SGHRS and CDR2 YFSETQ come from the germline V gene. CDR3 loop: CASSTLNSPQETQYF. Here the CDR3 DNA reads TGCGCCAGCAGCACCTTAAACAGTCCCCAAGAGACCCAGTACTTC.

In DNA form, the CDR3 reads TGTGCCAGCAGCTCTGGGGGGGGACACGGTTACGAGCAGTACTTC. Its translation is CASSSGGGHGYEQYF. V and J are TRBV7-9 and TRBJ2-7, with a tentative D call TRBD2 (7 bases). Germline V CDR1 and CDR2: SEHNR, FQNEAQ (reference sequence). The CDR3 covers 15 residues. With 4 bases removed from V and 4 bases from J, the gap between germline ends came to 17 bases.

The chain has TRBV6-6 and TRBJ2-1; 8 bases are shared with TRBD1. V gave up 11 bases and J gave up 1 base; unmatched junction bases: 13. The CDR3 consists of 16 residues. Germline-derived CDR1 and CDR2 are MNHNY and SVGAGI (reference sequence). The CDR3 here is CAAQARTGSSYNEQFF. CDR3 nucleotide sequence: TGTGCCGCTCAGGCGCGGACAGGGTCATCCTACAATGAGCAGTTCTTC.

CDR3 in DNA: TGCGCCAGCAGCCAAGCCTTAGAGGGGGGGAACTATGGCTACACCTTC. Translation gives CASSQALEGGNYGYTF. The V call is TRBV4-3, the J call TRBJ1-2; perhaps TRBD1 as D (6 bases). V was pared by 1 base and J by 2 bases, with 14 bases between. The V gene's germline CDR1 is LGHNA and CDR2 YSLEER. The CDR3 is 16 amino acids.

The chain is built from TRBV28 and TRBJ1-5; D ambiguous. Germline V gives CDR1 MDHEN, CDR2 SYDVKM. This CDR3 is 12 amino acids long. Trimming took off 5 bases at V and 5 bases at J, with 7 bases between the two ends. In DNA, the CDR3 is TGTGCCAGCAGTCCCGGGGATCAGCCCCAGCATTTT. It yields the protein CASSPGDQPQHF.

The chain couples TRBV6-1 to TRBJ2-3; 9 nucleotides align to TRBD2. Germline loops: CDR1 MNHNS, CDR2 SASEGT. The V gene end was trimmed by 3 bases and the J gene end by 2 bases; junction bases not matched to a gene: 6. The CDR3 has 16 residues. The CDR3 is CASSDQLAGYTDTQYF. Written as DNA, the CDR3 is TGTGCCAGCAGTGACCAGCTAGCGGGGTACACAGATACGCAGTATTTT.

V gene TRBV19 combines with J gene TRBJ2-2; D perhaps matches TRBD1 (6 bases). This CDR3 region has 14 residues. Trimming cost V 5 bases and J 3 bases, with 10 bases left between them. Germline CDR1 LNHDA, CDR2 SQIVND (reference sequence). The CDR3 region is CASSPRTDTGELFF. The CDR3 region has the DNA TGTGCCAGTAGTCCCAGGACAGACACCGGGGAGCTGTTTTTT. The entire variable domain, with the rest obtained from reference TRBV19 and TRBJ2-2, is as follows: DGGITQSPKYLFRKEGQNVTLSCEQNLNHDAMYWYRQDPGQGLRLIYYSQIVNDFQKGDIAEGYSVSREKKESFPLTVTSAQKNPTAFYLCASSPRTDTGELFFGEGSRLTVL.

This clone was counted between two and nine times. In the same sample, other DNA sequences code for this CDR3. The chain is built from TRBV9 and TRBJ1-1; 8 nucleotides align to TRBD1. V lost 7 bases to trimming and J lost 2 bases; unmatched junction nucleotides: 7. Germline V lookup: CDR1 SGDLS, CDR2 YYNGEE. The CDR3 extends over 14 amino acids. Written as DNA, the CDR3 is TGTGCCAGCTCCGCCCAGGGGGCAAACACTGAAGCTTTCTTT. Its protein product is CASSAQGANTEAFF.